Included here is one TCR beta chain sequence, with context. The target antigen is unknown. This specimen belongs to a study of beta chain features in type 1 diabetes. Study at large: Healthy donors and patients showed comparable age, gender and cell yields. The study's findings and limits: Compared to healthy donors, patients appeared to have naive, central memory and Treg TCRB repertoires that were more alike. Shorter TCRB CDR3s, moderately but significantly so, were found in Type 1 diabetes patients in all four CD4+ subsets.

Over 95% purity was reached by all sorted populations. The investigators reverse transcribed all of the isolated RNA, so they sequenced expressed TCRB transcripts. TCRdb's copy holds only in-frame clones and misses some; the assay was immunoSEQ multiplex PCR. The table includes approximately 18,000 clones, around 50% detected once. Trimming cost V 3 bases and J 1 base, with 12 bases left between them. This CDR3 has 15 residues. Germline loops: CDR1 SGHRS, CDR2 YFSETQ. The chain joins TRBV5-1 to TRBJ2-3, with D maybe TRBD2 (6 bases). Sequences were obtained from stem cell memory CD4+ T cells from blood. The receptor was derived from a man between 18 and 29 years old in good health. The CDR3 is CASSSGGTRTDTQYF. Here the CDR3 DNA reads TGCGCCAGCAGCTCCGGGGGTACCCGCACAGATACGCAGTATTTT.